This entry is about one T cell receptor beta chain. Its antigen is unidentified. V gave up 2 bases and J gave up 3 bases, with 8 bases separating them. In germline, CDR1 is SGHTA, CDR2 FQGNSA. The CDR3 is made up of 14 amino acids. This sample was taken from a study of T cell repertoires in aging, cancer and after chemotherapy. Study findings and constraints: Healthy donors lost TCR diversity with age mainly through richness, cancer patients through richness and evenness.

Rearranged V-D-J TRB sequences were amplified with a mixed TRB-A/B primer pool. Each CDR3 protein gets one entry after TCRdb re-called the multiplex PCR reads with MiXCR. Here the sample spans more than 950 distinct CDR3 sequences, 70% to 90% being singletons. Amplification of TCR beta used genomic DNA extracted from peripheral blood. This sequence joins TRBV7-2 and TRBJ1-5; D call uncertain. The clonotype originates from a human donor with a solid tumor. Sequencing input: blood. The CDR3 sequence is CASSLLAFNQPQHF. The CDR3 region has the DNA TGTGCCAGCAGCTTATTGGCATTCAATCAGCCCCAGCATTTT.